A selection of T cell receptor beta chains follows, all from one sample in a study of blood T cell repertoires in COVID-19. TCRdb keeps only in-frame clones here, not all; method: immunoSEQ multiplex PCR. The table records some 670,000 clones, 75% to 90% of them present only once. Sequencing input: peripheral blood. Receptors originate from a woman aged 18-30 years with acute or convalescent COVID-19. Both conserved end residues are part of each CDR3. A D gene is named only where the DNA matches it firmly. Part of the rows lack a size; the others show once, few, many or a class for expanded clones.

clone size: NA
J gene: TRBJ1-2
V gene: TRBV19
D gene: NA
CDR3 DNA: TGTGCCAGTAGTAGAGACAGTACCTATGGCTACACCTTC
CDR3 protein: CASSRDSTYGYTF

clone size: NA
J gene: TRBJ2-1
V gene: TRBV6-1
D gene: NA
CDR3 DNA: TGTGCCAGCAGTGAACAGCCCGCGGGGCAGGGAAAGTACAATGAGCAGTTCTTC
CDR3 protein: CASSEQPAGQGKYNEQFF

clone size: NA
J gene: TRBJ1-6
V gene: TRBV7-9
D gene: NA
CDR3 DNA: TGTGCCAGCAGCCCTAAGGGGTTTAATTCACCCCTCCACTTT
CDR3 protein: CASSPKGFNSPLHF

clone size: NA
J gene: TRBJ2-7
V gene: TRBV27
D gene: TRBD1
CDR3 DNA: TGTGCCAGCACCCCCGACAGGGGGAGCTCCTACGAGCAGTACTTC
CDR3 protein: CASTPDRGSSYEQYF

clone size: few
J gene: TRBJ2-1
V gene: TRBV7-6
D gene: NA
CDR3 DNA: TGTGCCAGCAGCTTATTGCCGCACGGCGGCCAGAGGCCGGAGACCTACAATGAGCAGTTCTTC
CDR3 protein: CASSLLPHGGQRPETYNEQFF

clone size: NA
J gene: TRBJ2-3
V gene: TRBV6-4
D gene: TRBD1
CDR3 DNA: TGTGCCAGCAGGCTGGGACAGGGGGCTACAGATACGCAGTATTTT
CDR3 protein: CASRLGQGATDTQYF

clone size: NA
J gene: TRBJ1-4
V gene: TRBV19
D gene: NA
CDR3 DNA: TGTGCCAGTAGTATCGACGGGGGACCTGAAAAACTGTTTTTT
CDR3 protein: CASSIDGGPEKLFF

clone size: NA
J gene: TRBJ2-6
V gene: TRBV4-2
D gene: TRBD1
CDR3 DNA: TGTGCCAGCAGCCAAGATAGGCCGGGACAGGCTAGCTCTGGGGCCAACGTCCTGACTTTC
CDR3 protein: CASSQDRPGQASSGANVLTF

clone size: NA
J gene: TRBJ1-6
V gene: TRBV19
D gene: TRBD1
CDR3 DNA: TGTGCCAGTAGCAGGGACAGAAGGACACCCCTCCACTTT
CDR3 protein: CASSRDRRTPLHF

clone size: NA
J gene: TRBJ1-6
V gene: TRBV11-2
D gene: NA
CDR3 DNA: TGTGCCAGCAGTACACGGGGAACTTCGAGCTCCTATAATTCACCCCTCCACTTT
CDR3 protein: CASSTRGTSSSYNSPLHF

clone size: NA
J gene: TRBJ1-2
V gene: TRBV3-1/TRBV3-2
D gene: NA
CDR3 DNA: TGTGCCAGCAGCGAACAGGGTTACTATGGCTACACCTTC
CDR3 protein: CASSEQGYYGYTF

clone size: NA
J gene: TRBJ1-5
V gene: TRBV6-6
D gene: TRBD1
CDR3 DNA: TGTGCCAGCAGTTATCGACAGGGACCTAATCAGCCCCAGCATTTT
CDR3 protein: CASSYRQGPNQPQHF

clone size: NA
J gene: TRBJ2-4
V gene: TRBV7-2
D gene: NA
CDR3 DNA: TGTGCCAGCAGCTTACCCACAGGGTTGACACTACTCGCCAAAAACATTCAGTACTTC
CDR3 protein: CASSLPTGLTLLAKNIQYF

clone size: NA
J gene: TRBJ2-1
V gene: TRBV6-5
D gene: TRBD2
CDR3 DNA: TGTGCCAGCCTTACTAGCGGGGGGGCTTTCGAGCAGTTCTTC
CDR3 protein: CASLTSGGAFEQFF

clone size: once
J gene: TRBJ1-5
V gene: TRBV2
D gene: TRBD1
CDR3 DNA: TGTGCCAGCAAACAATCCGTGGACAGGGCGTGGGGCAATCAGCCCCAGCATTTT
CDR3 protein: CASKQSVDRAWGNQPQHF

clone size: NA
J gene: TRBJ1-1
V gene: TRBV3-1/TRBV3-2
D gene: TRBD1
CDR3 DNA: TGTGCCAGCAGCCAAGGACAGGGAAGAACTGAAGCTTTCTTT
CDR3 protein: CASSQGQGRTEAFF

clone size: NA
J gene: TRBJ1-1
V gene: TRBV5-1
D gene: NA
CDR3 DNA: TGCGCCAGCAGCCCAATTACAGGGCTGAACACTGAAGCTTTCTTT
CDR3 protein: CASSPITGLNTEAFF

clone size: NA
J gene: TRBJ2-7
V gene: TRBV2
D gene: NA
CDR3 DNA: TGTGCCAGCAGGAGCGGTAGCTCCTACGAGCAGTACTTC
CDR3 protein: CASRSGSSYEQYF

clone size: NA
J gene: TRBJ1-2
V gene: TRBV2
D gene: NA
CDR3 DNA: TGTGCCAGCAGTGAAAGGGACATCTATGGCTACACCTTC
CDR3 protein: CASSERDIYGYTF

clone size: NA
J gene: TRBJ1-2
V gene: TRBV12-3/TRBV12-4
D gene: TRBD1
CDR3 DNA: TGTGCCAGCAGCCCGACAGGGGTCCTTGGCTACACCTTC
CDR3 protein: CASSPTGVLGYTF

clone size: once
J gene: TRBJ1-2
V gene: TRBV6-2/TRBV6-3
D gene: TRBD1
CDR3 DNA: TGTGCCAGCAGTTCAATTAGACAGGGCTTCTATGGCTACACCTTC
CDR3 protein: CASSSIRQGFYGYTF

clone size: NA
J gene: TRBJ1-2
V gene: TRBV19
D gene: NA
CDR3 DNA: TGTGCCACAGAGGGCTATGGCTACACCTTC
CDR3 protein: CATEGYGYTF